These 17 T cell receptor beta chains came from one sample sequenced in a study of a mutant IDH1 vaccine in newly diagnosed glioma. This table comes from immunoSEQ multiplex PCR, and its TCRdb copy is limited to in-frame clones, with some not included. The table lists more than 35,000 clones, approximately 81% of them singletons, with around 4.5% in the top ten. These receptors' antigens are unknown. Time point indicated: week 35, safety follow-up. Vaccinated patients received 300 ug of mutant IDH1 20-mer peptide per dose, with topical imiquimod. This sample comprised PBMCs, obtained from a glioma patient whose treatment included an IDH1 peptide vaccine. These receptors all come from a woman aged 40 to 50 with glioma. Some clones in this sample may be carry-over from other donors' samples.

The chain uses TRBV7-8 and TRBJ2-7; D is tentatively TRBD1 or TRBD2 (5 bases each). CDR1 and CDR2 from the germline V gene are SGHVS and FQNEAQ. This CDR3 has 12 amino acids. V was clipped by 3 bases and J by 3 bases, with 6 bases between them. CDR3 amino acids: CASSLRGYEQYF. CDR3 coding DNA: TGTGCCAGCAGCTTGAGGGGCTACGAGCAGTACTTC.

This chain connects TRBV27 to TRBJ1-1; D is ambiguous. This CDR3 is 13 amino acids long. V dropped 3 bases and J dropped 3 bases, with 8 bases sitting between them. Germline CDR1 MNHEY, CDR2 SMNVEV (reference sequence). CDR3 DNA: TGTGCCAGCAGTTTTACCTTGGACACTGAAGCTTTCTTT. Residues: CASSFTLDTEAFF.

The chain carries TRBV5-1 and TRBJ2-5, with D possibly TRBD2 on 5 matching bases. Trimming removed 1 base from V and 10 bases from J, with 14 bases in between. CDR3 length: 13 amino acids. Germline V lookup: CDR1 SGHRS, CDR2 YFSETQ. The CDR3 sequence: CASSLNEGAIQYF. CDR3 sequence (DNA): TGCGCCAGCAGCTTGAACGAGGGCGCCATCCAGTACTTC.

The chain links TRBV29-1 to TRBJ2-7, with D possibly TRBD1 on 6 matching bases. CDR1 and CDR2 (germline): SQVTM, ANQGSEA. V was cut by 1 base and J by 4 bases, with 23 bases left in between. This CDR3 comprises 17 residues. CDR3 in amino acids: CSVEGPSQTLGAYEQYF. The CDR3 DNA is TGCAGCGTTGAAGGACCCTCCCAGACATTGGGGGCGTACGAGCAGTACTTC.

The CDR3 DNA reads TGTGCCAGCAGCAGCCGGGACAGGAACACCGGGGAGCTGTTTTTT. Its translation: CASSSRDRNTGELFF. The chain combines TRBV13 with TRBJ2-2; 7 nucleotides agree with TRBD1. V was pared by 5 bases and J by 1 base, with 4 bases of the junction left unmatched. This CDR3 contains 15 residues. CDR1 and CDR2 (germline): PRHDT, FYEKMQ (reference sequence).

The chain couples TRBV5-6 to TRBJ1-1; tentatively, D is TRBD1 (6 bases). V dropped 5 bases and J dropped 6 bases, with 17 bases sitting between them. The CDR3 length is 14 residues. The germline gives CDR1 SGHDT, CDR2 YYEEEE. CDR3 loop: CASSDTTGSPEAFF. The CDR3 nucleotides read TGTGCCAGCAGTGATACAACAGGGTCGCCTGAAGCTTTCTTT. Full variable domain (remainder filled in from reference TRBV5-6 and TRBJ1-1): DAGVTQSPTHLIKTRGQQVTLRCSPKSGHDTVSWYQQALGQGPQFIFQYYEEEERQRGNFPDRFSGHQFPNYSSELNVNALLLGDSALYLCASSDTTGSPEAFFGQGTRLTVV.

J is TRBJ2-7 and V is TRBV4-1; D not resolved. This CDR3 comprises 15 residues. In germline, CDR1 is MGHRA, CDR2 YSYEKL. Trimming removed 3 bases from V and 2 bases from J, with 14 bases in between. The CDR3 coding sequence is TGCGCCAGCAGCCAGACCCCCGGCGTCCCCTACGAGCAGTACTTC. Its protein is CASSQTPGVPYEQYF.

The chain links TRBV4-3 to TRBJ1-1; 10 bases match TRBD1. After removal of 1 base from V and 6 bases from J, the junction contained 8 bases not matched to a gene. Germline V gene sequence: CDR1 LGHNA, CDR2 YSLEER. This CDR3 is 16 amino acids long. CDR3 nucleotide sequence: TGCGCCAGCAGCCAAGTAGGGACAGGGGATTCTTCTGAAGCTTTCTTT. Protein product: CASSQVGTGDSSEAFF.

This clone is termed medium-sized (0.01 to 0.1%). The rearrangement joins TRBV14 to TRBJ2-5; the D is unclear. The CDR3 covers 13 residues. Germline V gene data show CDR1 as SGHDN and CDR2 as FVKESK. The V end lost 4 bases, the J end lost 0 bases, and 6 bases lay between the germline ends. CDR3 coding DNA: TGTGCCAGCAGCCGACACTACCAAGAGACCCAGTACTTC. Its protein is CASSRHYQETQYF.

V gene TRBV5-4 combines with J gene TRBJ2-5, with D possibly called TRBD1 or TRBD2 (7 bases each). CDR1 is SGHNT and CDR2 is YYREEE in the germline V gene (reference sequence). The length of the CDR3 is 16 residues. The V gene lost 3 bases and the J gene lost 5 bases, with 20 bases spanning the gap. For the CDR3, the DNA is TGTGCCAGCAGCTCGGGGTCCCGGCAGGGGGGGGAGACCCAGTACTTC. This codes for CASSSGSRQGGETQYF. Full variable domain (outside the CDR3, taken from reference TRBV5-4 and TRBJ2-5): ETGVTQSPTHLIKTRGQQVTLRCSSQSGHNTVSWYQQALGQGPQFIFQYYREEENGRGNFPPRFSGLQFPNYSSELNVNALELDDSALYLCASSSGSRQGGETQYFGPGTRLLVL.

The chain is built from TRBV6-1 and TRBJ2-4; D uncertain. The germline V gene encodes CDR1 MNHNS and CDR2 SASEGT. Trimming pared 7 bases from V and 6 bases from J, leaving 13 bases between. CDR3 length: 13 residues. The DNA of the CDR3 is TGTGCCAGCACCCTTCAGGTAGCAAACATTCAGTACTTC. The encoded protein is CASTLQVANIQYF.

This clone was counted once. The chain is built from TRBV7-2 and TRBJ1-6, with a weak D call TRBD1 (6 bases). Per the germline V gene, CDR1 is SGHTA and CDR2 is FQGNSA. V lost 5 bases and J 7 bases, leaving 18 bases between the germline ends. There are 16 residues in the CDR3. CDR3 loop: CASSLNPGARNSPLHF. Here the CDR3 DNA reads TGTGCCAGCAGCCTAAACCCAGGGGCTAGGAATTCACCCCTCCACTTT.

This rearrangement joins TRBV4-3 to TRBJ1-2; weak D call: TRBD1 (6 bases). The germline V and J ends were trimmed by 0 bases and 7 bases, with 15 bases remaining between them. The CDR3 consists of 15 residues. In germline, CDR1 is LGHNA, CDR2 YSLEER. The DNA for the CDR3 is TGCGCCAGCAGCCAAGATAGGGGGGGCGTCGGTGGCTACACCTTC. It is translated as CASSQDRGGVGGYTF.

The V gene is TRBV19, the J gene TRBJ2-2; 10 nucleotides agree with TRBD2. CDR1 LNHDA and CDR2 SQIVND come from the germline V gene (reference sequence). Losses at the gene ends were 4 bases for V and 6 bases for J; bases not matched to a gene: 14. The length of the CDR3 is 18 residues. The CDR3 DNA follows: TGTGCCAGTAGTACGGCCAGCGGGGGGGTTGGTAGGGCCGGGGAGCTGTTTTTT. It is translated as CASSTASGGVGRAGELFF.

This clone has a single count. This chain links TRBV7-2 with TRBJ2-3; TRBD1 aligns across 10 bases. CDR3 size: 17 residues. The germline V gene encodes CDR1 SGHTA and CDR2 FQGNSA. Trimming cost V 0 bases and J 5 bases; bases outside gene matches: 8. The CDR3 protein is CASSLAGDRGPRDTQYF. CDR3 bases: TGTGCCAGCAGCTTAGCGGGGGACAGGGGACCAAGAGATACGCAGTATTTT.

The chain recombines TRBV5-1 with TRBJ2-1; 8 nucleotides align to TRBD1. Per germline, CDR1 SGHRS and CDR2 YFSETQ. The CDR3 spans 15 residues. Trimming took 4 bases from V and 4 from J; bases not matched to a gene: 7. CDR3 nucleotides: TGCGCCAGCAGCCCCCAGGGGGCCCCTTACAATGAGCAGTTCTTC. Translation gives CASSPQGAPYNEQFF.

The rearrangement links TRBV10-3 to TRBJ2-7; unclear D gene. CDR1 and CDR2 (germline): ENHRY, SYGVKD. CDR3 length: 12 amino acids. The V end lost 8 bases, the J end lost 3 bases, and 11 bases lay between the germline ends. The CDR3 DNA sequence: TGTGCCATCGGAGCCGGAGACTACGAGCAGTACTTC. Protein sequence: CAIGAGDYEQYF.